This T cell receptor beta chain was recovered during a study of blood T cell repertoires in COVID-19. The wider study: Sites across the United States, Italy and Spain contributed samples from acute and convalescent COVID-19. T cells, B-cell-depleted T cells, or PBMCs supplied cDNA or gDNA.

In the original workflow: How many nucleated cells were present was estimated from reference gene primer amplification. Only in-frame clones appear in the TCRdb table, and some are missing; sequencing was by immunoSEQ multiplex PCR. That table supplies the V and J calls and clone size; D and trimming were determined from the DNA. The repertoire holds over 120,000 clones, with more than 75% as singletons. Seattle-derived patients entered the study during active infection and were followed longitudinally. The clonotype was recovered from a woman in her seventies with COVID-19, enrolled during active disease. The sample consisted of peripheral blood.

CDR3 residues: CASSSTGAGGNTEAFF. The CDR3 region has the DNA TGTGCCAGCAGTTCCACAGGGGCGGGGGGGAACACTGAAGCTTTCTTT. The chain carries TRBV6-5 and TRBJ1-1; 7 bases are a match to TRBD1. This CDR3 contains 16 residues. CDR1 is MNHEY, CDR2 SVGAGI, per germline. V gave up 4 bases and J gave up 1 base; unmatched junction bases: 9.